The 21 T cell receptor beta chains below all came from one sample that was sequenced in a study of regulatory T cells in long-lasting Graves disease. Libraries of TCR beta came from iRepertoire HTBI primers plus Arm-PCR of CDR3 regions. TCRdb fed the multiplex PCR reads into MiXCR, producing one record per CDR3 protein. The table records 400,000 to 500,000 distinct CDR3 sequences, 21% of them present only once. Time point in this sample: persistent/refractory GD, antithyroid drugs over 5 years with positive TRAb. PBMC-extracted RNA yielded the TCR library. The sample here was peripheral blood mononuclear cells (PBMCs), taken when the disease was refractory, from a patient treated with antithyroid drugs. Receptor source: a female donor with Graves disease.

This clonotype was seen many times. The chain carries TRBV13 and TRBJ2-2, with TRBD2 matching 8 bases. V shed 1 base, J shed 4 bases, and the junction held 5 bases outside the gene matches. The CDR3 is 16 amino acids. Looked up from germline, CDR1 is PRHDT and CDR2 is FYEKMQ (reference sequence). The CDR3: CASSLVDLAGTGELFF. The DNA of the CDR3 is TGTGCCAGCAGCTTAGTTGATCTAGCGGGCACCGGGGAGCTGTTTTTT.

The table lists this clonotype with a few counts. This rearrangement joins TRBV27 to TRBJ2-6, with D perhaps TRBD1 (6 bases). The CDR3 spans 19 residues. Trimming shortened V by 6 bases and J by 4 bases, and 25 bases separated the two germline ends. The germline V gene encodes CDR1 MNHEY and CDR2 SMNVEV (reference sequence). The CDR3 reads CASSKFPGHAARGANVLTF. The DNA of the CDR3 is TGTGCCAGCAGCAAATTCCCGGGACATGCCGCGAGAGGGGCCAACGTCCTGACTTTC. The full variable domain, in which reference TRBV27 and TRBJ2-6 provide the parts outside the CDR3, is EAQVTQNPRYLITVTGKKLTVTCSQNMNHEYMSWYRQDPGLGLRQIYYSMNVEVTDKGDVPEGYKVSRKEKRNFPLILESPSPNQTSLYFCASSKFPGHAARGANVLTFGAGSRLTVL.

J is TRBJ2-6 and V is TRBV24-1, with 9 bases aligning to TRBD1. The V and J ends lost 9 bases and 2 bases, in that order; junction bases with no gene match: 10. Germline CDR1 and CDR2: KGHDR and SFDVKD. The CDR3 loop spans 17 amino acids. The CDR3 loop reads CATSTGTGTPGANVLTF. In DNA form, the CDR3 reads TGTGCCACCTCAACCGGGACAGGGACTCCTGGGGCCAACGTCCTGACTTTC.

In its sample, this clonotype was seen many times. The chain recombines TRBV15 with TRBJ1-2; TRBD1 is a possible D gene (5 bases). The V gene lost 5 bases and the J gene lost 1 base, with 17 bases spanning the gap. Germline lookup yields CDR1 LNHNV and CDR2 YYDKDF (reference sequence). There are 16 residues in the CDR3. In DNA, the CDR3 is TGTGCCACCAGCGGGACTACAGAGTCGTTTAACTATGGCTACACCTTC. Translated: CATSGTTESFNYGYTF.

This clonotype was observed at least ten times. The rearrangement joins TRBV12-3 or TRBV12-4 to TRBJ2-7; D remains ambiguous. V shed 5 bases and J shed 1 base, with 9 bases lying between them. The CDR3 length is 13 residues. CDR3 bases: TGTGCCAGCAGTATTTTACCTTCCTACGAGCAGTACTTC. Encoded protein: CASSILPSYEQYF.

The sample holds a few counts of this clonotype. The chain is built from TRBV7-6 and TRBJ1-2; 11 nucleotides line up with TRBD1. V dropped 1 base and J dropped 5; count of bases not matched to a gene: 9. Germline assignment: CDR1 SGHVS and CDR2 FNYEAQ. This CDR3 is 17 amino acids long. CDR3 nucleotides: TGTGCCAGCAGCTTAGTCCCCCCGGACAGGGGGCATTATGGCTACACCTTC. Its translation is CASSLVPPDRGHYGYTF.

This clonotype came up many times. The CDR3 is CASSEGQGKLFF. CDR3 nucleotides: TGTGCCAGCAGCGAAGGCCAGGGAAAACTGTTTTTT. The genes are TRBV11-2 and TRBJ1-4, with D possibly TRBD1 on 5 matching bases. Trimming shortened V by 5 bases and J by 10 bases, and 11 bases separated the two germline ends. The CDR3 runs to 12 residues. Germline lookup yields CDR1 SGHAT and CDR2 FQNNGV.

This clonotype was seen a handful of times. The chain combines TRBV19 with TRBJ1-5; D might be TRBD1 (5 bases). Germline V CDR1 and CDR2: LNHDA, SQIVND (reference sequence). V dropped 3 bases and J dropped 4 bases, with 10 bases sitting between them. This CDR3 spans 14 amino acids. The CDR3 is CASSIRDVNQPQHF. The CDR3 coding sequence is TGTGCCAGTAGTATCCGGGACGTGAATCAGCCCCAGCATTTT.

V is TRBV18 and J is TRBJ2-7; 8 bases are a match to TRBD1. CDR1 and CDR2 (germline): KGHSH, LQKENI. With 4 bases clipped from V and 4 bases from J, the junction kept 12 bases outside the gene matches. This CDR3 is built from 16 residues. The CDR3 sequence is CASSLRPGTGVYEQYF. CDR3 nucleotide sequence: TGTGCCAGCTCACTCCGTCCCGGGACAGGAGTTTACGAGCAGTACTTC.

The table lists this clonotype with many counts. The CDR3 DNA reads TGTGCCAGCATCAAGGACGGAGATGGAAACACCATATATTTT. This translates into CASIKDGDGNTIYF. This chain joins TRBV12-3 or TRBV12-4 and TRBJ1-3, with unresolved D. The CDR3 sequence is 14 residues long. V lost 7 bases, J lost 3 bases, and 13 bases lay in between.

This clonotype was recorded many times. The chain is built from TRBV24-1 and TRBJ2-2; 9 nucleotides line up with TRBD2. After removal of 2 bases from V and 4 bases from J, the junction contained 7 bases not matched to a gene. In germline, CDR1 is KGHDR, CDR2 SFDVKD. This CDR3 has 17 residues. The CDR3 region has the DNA TGTGCCACCAGTGATTCGATGACTAGCGGTCGCACCGGGGAGCTGTTTTTT. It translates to CATSDSMTSGRTGELFF.

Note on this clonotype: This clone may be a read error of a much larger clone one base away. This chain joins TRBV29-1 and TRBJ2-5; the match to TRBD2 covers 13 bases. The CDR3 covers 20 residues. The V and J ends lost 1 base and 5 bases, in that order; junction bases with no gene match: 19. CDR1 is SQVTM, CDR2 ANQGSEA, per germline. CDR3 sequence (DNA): TGCAGCGTTGAAGGGGCTCGGACTAGCGGGAGCCTCCTCCAGGGGGAGACCCAGTACTTC. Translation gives CSVEGARTSGSLLQGETQYF.

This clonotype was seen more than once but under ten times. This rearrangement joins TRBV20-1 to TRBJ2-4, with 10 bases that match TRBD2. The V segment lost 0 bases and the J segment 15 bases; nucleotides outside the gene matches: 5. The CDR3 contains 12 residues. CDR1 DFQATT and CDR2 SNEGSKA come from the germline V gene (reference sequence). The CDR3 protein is CSARDTSGGGYF. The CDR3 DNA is TGCAGTGCTAGAGATACAAGCGGGGGGGGGTACTTC.

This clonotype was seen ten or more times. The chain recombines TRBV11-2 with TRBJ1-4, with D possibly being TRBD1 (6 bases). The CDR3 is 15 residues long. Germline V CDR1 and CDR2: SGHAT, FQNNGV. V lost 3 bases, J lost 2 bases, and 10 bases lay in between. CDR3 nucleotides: TGTGCCAGCAGCTTTGACGGACAGACTAATGAAAAACTGTTTTTT. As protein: CASSFDGQTNEKLFF. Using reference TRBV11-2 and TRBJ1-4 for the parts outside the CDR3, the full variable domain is EAGVAQSPRYKIIEKRQSVAFWCNPISGHATLYWYQQILGQGPKLLIQFQNNGVVDDSQLPKDRFSAERLKGVDSTLKIQPAKLEDSAVYLCASSFDGQTNEKLFFGSGTQLSVL.

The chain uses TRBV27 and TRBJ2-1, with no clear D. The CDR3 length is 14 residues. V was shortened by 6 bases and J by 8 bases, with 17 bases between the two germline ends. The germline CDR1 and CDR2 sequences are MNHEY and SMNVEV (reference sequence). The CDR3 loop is CASRMYDSFDEQFF. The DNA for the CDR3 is TGTGCCAGCAGAATGTACGACTCCTTTGATGAGCAGTTCTTC.

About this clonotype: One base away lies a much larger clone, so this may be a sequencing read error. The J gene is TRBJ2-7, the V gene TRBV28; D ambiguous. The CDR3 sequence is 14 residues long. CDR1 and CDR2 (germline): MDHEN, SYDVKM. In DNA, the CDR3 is TGTACCAGCAGTTCTCACCCGTCCCGGAACGAGCAGTACTTC. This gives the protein CTSSSHPSRNEQYF.

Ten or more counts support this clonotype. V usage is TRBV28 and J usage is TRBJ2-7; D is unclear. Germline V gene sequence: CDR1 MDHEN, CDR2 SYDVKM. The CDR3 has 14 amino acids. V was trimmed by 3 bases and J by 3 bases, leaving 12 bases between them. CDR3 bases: TGTGCCAGCAGTTTCGGGCTAACCCACTACGAGCAGTACTTC. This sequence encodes CASSFGLTHYEQYF.

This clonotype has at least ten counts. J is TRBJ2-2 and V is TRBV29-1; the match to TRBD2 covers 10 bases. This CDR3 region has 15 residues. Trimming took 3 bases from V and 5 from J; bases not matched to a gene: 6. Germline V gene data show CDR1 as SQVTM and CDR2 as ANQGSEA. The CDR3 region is CSVEASGRQTGELFF. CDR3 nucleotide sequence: TGCAGCGTTGAGGCTAGCGGGAGACAAACCGGGGAGCTGTTTTTT.

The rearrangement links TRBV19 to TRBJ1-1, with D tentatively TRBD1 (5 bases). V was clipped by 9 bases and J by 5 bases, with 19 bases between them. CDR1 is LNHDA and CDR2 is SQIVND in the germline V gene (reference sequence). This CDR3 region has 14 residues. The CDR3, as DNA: TGTGCCAGCCTCTTAGGGGCCGGGCGGACTGAAGCTTTCTTT. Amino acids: CASLLGAGRTEAFF.

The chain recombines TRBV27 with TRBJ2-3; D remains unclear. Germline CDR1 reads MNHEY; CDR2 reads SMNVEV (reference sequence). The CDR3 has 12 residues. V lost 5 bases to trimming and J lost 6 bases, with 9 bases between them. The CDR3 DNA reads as TGTGCCAGCAGTCATCTGAGGGATACGCAGTATTTT. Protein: CASSHLRDTQYF.

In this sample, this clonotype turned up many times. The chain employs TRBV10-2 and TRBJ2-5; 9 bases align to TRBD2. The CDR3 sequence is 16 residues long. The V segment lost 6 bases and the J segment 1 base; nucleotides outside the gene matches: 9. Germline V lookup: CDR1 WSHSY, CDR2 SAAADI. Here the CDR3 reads CASRGWREGLQETQYF. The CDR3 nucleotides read TGCGCCAGCAGGGGGTGGCGGGAGGGACTCCAAGAGACCCAGTACTTC.